This TCR beta chain was documented in a study of T cells in Graves' hyperthyroidism and ophthalmopathy (dated by TCRdb to between 2019 and 2020). In the study overall: Peripheral blood was collected at initial diagnosis, before any treatment. TCR V-J signatures able to tell the groups apart were searched for in a discovery cohort of 90 to 100 patients, of whom around 42 had Graves' ophthalmopathy and around 58 had stable Graves' hyperthyroidism. The roughly 100 discovery patients were randomly divided into training and test sets at a 7:3 ratio. Whether ophthalmopathy could be predicted prospectively was tested in an independent validation cohort made up of under 20 hyperthyroidism patients plus 17 patients who later progressed to ophthalmopathy. Thyroid tissue and blood T-cell repertoires from six Graves' hyperthyroidism patients were also compared in the study. The paper describes TCR Vbeta CDR3 sequencing of fewer than 150 peripheral blood samples, made up of 43 ophthalmopathy patients, approximately 76 hyperthyroidism patients and 17 progressor patients. Once sampling was done, hyperthyroidism patients were given methimazole at a starting dose of 30 mg daily, whereas ophthalmopathy patients were given high-dose intravenous methylprednisolone.

The investigation overall reported the following: In validation, the model predicted progression to ophthalmopathy with about 71% sensitivity and about 73% specificity, a median of approximately 6.5 months before onset. A model built on a 13 V-J signature distinguished ophthalmopathy from stable hyperthyroidism, reaching around 87% sensitivity and 81.08% specificity in cross-validation and 80%/75% in testing. Sample size was not statistically predetermined, and investigators were not blinded to group allocation. Blood samples also contained most of the expanded thyroid clonotypes (frequency above 0.001), which suggests that blood repertoires may reflect thyroid immune responses.

This clonotype was counted between two and nine times. There is no known antigen for this receptor. Base quality data are lacking; no much larger clone is found one base away. TCR beta CDR3 regions were amplified from RNA transcripts. For the first round of RT-PCR on the TCR CDR3, the HTBI primer set was used together with the Qiagen OneStep RT-PCR kit. Libraries were constructed in a second round of multiplex PCR, after which size selection and purification were performed. The libraries were sequenced on an Illumina HiSeq2000 using paired-end 100 bp reads. Under the source paper's analysis protocol: SOAPnuke was used to process the raw data, removing reads that contained adapters or uncalled bases, had a mean Phred below 15, or lacked an exact match to the constant primer or identifier. COPE v1.2.5 was used to merge the high-quality paired reads, and each unique nucleotide sequence was defined as a clonotype. MiTCR v1.1 was used to align clonotypes to the IMGT TRBV, TRBD and TRBJ reference segments. The analysis included only V-J combinations with a frequency above 0.0001, which together covered around 99% of the repertoires. The TCS score was defined as the ratio of F50 (clonal expansion) to E x V (chaos), calculated using BLOSUM62-based TCRdist between CDR3 peptides within each V-J. Welch's t-statistics and random forest reduced fewer than 600 V-J features to 10 to 15, which were used in a naive Bayes classifier (R e1071). TCRdb reprocessing: public reads trimmed at Q25 with fastp, clones called with MiXCR, in-frame beta chains kept. Every distinct CDR3 protein forms one entry, paired with its most common genes and DNA. The V and J calls reflect TCRdb's pipeline rather than the authors' work. The sample records 550,000 to 850,000 distinct CDR3 sequences, around 20% of which are singletons. The ten top clones hold 16% of the sample.

V loses 4 bases, J loses 0 bases, and the germline ends lie 7 bases apart. Its CDR3 holds 15 amino acids, cysteine through phenylalanine. Only the CDR3 portion is preserved as DNA: 45 bases, with reading frame beginning at the first base. From a lookup of the germline V gene, CDR1 and CDR2 are SNHLY and FYNNEI. Hyperthyroidism patients were newly diagnosed, with disease duration under 2 months, and aged 18 to 65 years. Patients with uncontrolled infections, other autoimmune diseases, pregnancy or lactation were excluded. Diagnoses were based on clinical symptoms, serum thyroxine and TRAb, thyroid ultrasound and orbital computed tomography. Blood from progressor patients was collected at the time of first diagnosis with hyperthyroidism, before any ophthalmopathy symptoms had appeared. Ficoll-Paque density gradient centrifugation was used to isolate PBMCs from about 10 ml of fresh peripheral blood. Progressor patients were defined as those initially diagnosed with Graves' hyperthyroidism in whom ophthalmopathy developed during follow-up. Trizol reagent was used to extract total RNA, and RNA quality was then checked on an Agilent 2100 Bioanalyzer.

The receptor chain draws on TRBV2 and TRBJ2-6; the D gene is unclear. This receptor was obtained from a woman between 45 and 65 years old with Graves' hyperthyroidism that later progressed to Graves' ophthalmopathy. The sequenced sample was blood. The CDR3 in this case is CASSASVSGANVLTF. Here is the DNA: TGTGCCAGCAGTGCCAGTGTCTCTGGGGCCAACGTCCTGACTTTC. The full variable domain, completed from the reference TRBV2 and TRBJ2-6 proteins outside the CDR3, reads EPEVTQTPSHQVTQMGQEVILRCVPISNHLYFYWYRQILGQKVEFLVSFYNNEISEKSEIFDDQFSVERPDGSNFTLKIRSTKLEDSAMYFCASSASVSGANVLTFGAGSRLTVL.